The text below deals with one TCR beta chain. Original analysis: Nucleated cell number was recorded as an estimate derived from reference gene primer amplification. This table comes from immunoSEQ multiplex PCR, and its TCRdb copy is limited to in-frame clones, with some not included. V, J and clone size reflect that table, while D and trimming were determined from the DNA. The table has roughly 55,000 clones, roughly 84% seen once. This sample stems from a study of blood T cell repertoires in COVID-19. Study-level information: Samples came from the United States, Italy and Spain, spanning acute and convalescent COVID-19. Sample material is recorded as cDNA or gDNA derived from T cells, B-cell-depleted T cells, or PBMCs.

This sequence was found in a man aged 45-65 years with active COVID-19. Sequenced material: peripheral blood.

The CDR3 DNA reads as TGCGCCAGCAGCTACGTGGGGGGGACTGAAGCTTTCTTT. It yields the protein CASSYVGGTEAFF. The V gene is TRBV5-1, the J gene TRBJ1-1, with a tentative D call TRBD1 (5 bases). Germline V gene data show CDR1 as SGHRS and CDR2 as YFSETQ. Trimming removed 3 bases from V and 5 bases from J, with 11 bases in between. The CDR3 is 13 amino acids.